The rows below give T cell receptor beta chains drawn from one sample of a study of blood T cell repertoires in COVID-19. The table came from immunoSEQ multiplex PCR; TCRdb's copy has only in-frame clones and leaves some out. Of around 160,000 clones listed, approximately 86% are singletons. Sequenced input: peripheral blood. The receptors derive from a man between 60 and 75 years old with acute or convalescent COVID-19. Both conserved end residues are part of each CDR3.

J gene	V gene	CDR3 protein
TRBJ2-6	TRBV13	CASMHRFSGANVLTF
TRBJ2-3	TRBV5-4	CASSWEGASVGTDTQYF
TRBJ2-5	TRBV6-6	CASSYHRGLQTQYF
TRBJ2-5	TRBV5-1	CASSPDRVGETQYF
TRBJ2-1	TRBV5-1	CASSFDSYNEQFF
TRBJ1-1	TRBV5-1	CASSLVPSSETEAFF
TRBJ2-7	TRBV5-1	CASSKGQADYEQYF
TRBJ2-3	TRBV29-1	CSLRGRQITDTQYF
TRBJ2-2	TRBV24-1	CATSGQGFSGELFF
TRBJ1-1	TRBV7-9	CASSLGLTGLNTEAFF
TRBJ2-1	TRBV3-1/TRBV3-2	CASSPDPTYNEQFF
TRBJ1-5	TRBV19	CATSAETGGNSNQPQHF
TRBJ1-1	TRBV5-1	CASSWTGQGLTEAFF